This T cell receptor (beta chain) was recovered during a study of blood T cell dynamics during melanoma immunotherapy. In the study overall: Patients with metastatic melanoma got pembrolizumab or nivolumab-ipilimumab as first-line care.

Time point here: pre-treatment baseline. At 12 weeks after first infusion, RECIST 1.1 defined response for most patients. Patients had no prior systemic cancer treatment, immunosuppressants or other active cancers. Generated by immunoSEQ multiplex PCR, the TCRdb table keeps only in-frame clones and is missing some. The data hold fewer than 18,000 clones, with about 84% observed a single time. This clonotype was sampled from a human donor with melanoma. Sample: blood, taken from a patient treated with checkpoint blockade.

CDR3 amino acids: CASRGTVANEKLFF. In nucleotides, the CDR3 is TGTGCCAGCAGGGGGACAGTAGCTAATGAAAAACTGTTTTTT. The J gene is TRBJ1-4, the V gene TRBV27; 7 nucleotides line up with TRBD1. CDR1 is MNHEY, CDR2 SMNVEV, per germline (reference sequence). V gave up 6 bases and J gave up 3 bases; unmatched junction bases: 4. The CDR3 totals 14 residues.